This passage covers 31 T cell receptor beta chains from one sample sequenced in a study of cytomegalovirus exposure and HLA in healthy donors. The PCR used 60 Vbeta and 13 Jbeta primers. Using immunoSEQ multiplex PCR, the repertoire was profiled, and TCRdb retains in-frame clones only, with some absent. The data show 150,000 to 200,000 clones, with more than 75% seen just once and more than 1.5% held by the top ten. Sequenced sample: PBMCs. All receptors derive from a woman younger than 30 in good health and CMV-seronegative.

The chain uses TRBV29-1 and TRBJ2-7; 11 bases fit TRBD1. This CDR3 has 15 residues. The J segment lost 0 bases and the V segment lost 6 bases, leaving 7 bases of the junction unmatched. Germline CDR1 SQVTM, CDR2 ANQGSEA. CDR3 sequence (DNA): TGCAGCGTGATAACCGGGACAGGGGGCTCCTACGAGCAGTACTTC. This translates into CSVITGTGGSYEQYF.

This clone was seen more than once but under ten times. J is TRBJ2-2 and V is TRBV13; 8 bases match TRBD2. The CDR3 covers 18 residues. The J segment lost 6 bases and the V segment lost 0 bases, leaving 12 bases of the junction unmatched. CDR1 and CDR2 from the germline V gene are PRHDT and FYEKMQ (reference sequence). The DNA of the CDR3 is TGTGCCAGCAGCTTAGGAGAAGCGGGAGTGGGACCGGCCGGGGAGCTGTTTTTT. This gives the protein CASSLGEAGVGPAGELFF.

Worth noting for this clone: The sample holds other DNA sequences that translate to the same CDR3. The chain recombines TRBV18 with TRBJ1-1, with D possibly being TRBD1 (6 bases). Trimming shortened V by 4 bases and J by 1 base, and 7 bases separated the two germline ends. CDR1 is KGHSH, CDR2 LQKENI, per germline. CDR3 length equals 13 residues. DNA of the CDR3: TGTGCCAGCTCACAGGGACAGAACACTGAAGCTTTCTTT. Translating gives CASSQGQNTEAFF.

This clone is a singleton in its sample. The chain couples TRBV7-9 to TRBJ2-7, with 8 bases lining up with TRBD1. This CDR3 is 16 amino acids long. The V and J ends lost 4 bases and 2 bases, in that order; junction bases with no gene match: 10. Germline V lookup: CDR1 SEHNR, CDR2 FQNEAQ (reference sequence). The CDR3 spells CASSWRGRTGTYEQYF. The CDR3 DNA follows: TGTGCCAGCAGCTGGAGGGGTCGGACAGGGACCTACGAGCAGTACTTC.

CDR3 protein: CASSLGLAGYNEQFF. CDR3 DNA: TGCGCCAGCAGCCTGGGACTAGCGGGCTACAATGAGCAGTTCTTC. The chain couples TRBV4-1 to TRBJ2-1; 12 nucleotides line up with TRBD2. Trimming at V came to 4 bases and at J to 3 bases, leaving 1 base not matched to a gene. CDR3 length: 15 residues. From germline, CDR1 is MGHRA and CDR2 YSYEKL.

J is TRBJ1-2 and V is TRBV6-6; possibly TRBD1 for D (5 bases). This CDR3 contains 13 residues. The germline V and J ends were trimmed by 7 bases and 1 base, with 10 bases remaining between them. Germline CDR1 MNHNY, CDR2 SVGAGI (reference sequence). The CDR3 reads CASTMTVNYGYTF. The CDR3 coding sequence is TGTGCCAGCACTATGACAGTTAACTATGGCTACACCTTC.

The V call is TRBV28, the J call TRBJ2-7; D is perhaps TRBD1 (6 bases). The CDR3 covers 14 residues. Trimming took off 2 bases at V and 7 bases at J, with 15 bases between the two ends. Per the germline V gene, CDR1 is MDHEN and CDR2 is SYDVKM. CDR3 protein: CASSLPDSLGEQYF. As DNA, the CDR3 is TGTGCCAGCAGTTTACCGGACAGTCTAGGGGAGCAGTACTTC.

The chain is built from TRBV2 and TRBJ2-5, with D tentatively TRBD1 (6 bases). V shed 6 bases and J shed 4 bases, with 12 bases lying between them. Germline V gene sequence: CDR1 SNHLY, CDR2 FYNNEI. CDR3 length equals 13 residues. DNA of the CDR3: TGTGCCAGCAGAACCTCAGGGGCAGAGACCCAGTACTTC. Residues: CASRTSGAETQYF. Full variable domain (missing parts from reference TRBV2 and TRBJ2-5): EPEVTQTPSHQVTQMGQEVILRCVPISNHLYFYWYRQILGQKVEFLVSFYNNEISEKSEIFDDQFSVERPDGSNFTLKIRSTKLEDSAMYFCASRTSGAETQYFGPGTRLLVL.

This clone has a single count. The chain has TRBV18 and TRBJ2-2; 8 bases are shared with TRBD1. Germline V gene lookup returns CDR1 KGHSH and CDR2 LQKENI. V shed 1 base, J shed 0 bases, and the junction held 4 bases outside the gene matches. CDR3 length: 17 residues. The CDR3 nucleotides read TGTGCCAGCTCACCACAAACACAGGGGGCGAACACCGGGGAGCTGTTTTTT. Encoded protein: CASSPQTQGANTGELFF.

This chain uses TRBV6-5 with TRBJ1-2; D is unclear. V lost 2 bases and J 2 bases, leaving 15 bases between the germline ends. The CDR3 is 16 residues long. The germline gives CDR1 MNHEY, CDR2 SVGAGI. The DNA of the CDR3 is TGTGCCAGCAGTTACCGGTCGTTTGAGAGGAACTATGGCTACACCTTC. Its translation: CASSYRSFERNYGYTF.

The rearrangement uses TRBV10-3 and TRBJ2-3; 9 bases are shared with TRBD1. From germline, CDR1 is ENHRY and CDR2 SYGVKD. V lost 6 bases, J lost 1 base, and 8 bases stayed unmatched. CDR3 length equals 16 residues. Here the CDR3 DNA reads TGTGCCATCAGGGGGACAGGGCAATCGGGCACAGATACGCAGTATTTT. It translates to CAIRGTGQSGTDTQYF.

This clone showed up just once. In DNA, the CDR3 is TGTGCCAGCAGATACCTAGCGCAGAATGAGCAGTTCTTC. It specifies CASRYLAQNEQFF. The chain recombines TRBV2 with TRBJ2-1, with D possibly matching TRBD2 (6 bases). V dropped 6 bases and J dropped 7 bases, with 13 bases sitting between them. The CDR3 totals 13 residues. Per the germline V gene, CDR1 is SNHLY and CDR2 is FYNNEI.

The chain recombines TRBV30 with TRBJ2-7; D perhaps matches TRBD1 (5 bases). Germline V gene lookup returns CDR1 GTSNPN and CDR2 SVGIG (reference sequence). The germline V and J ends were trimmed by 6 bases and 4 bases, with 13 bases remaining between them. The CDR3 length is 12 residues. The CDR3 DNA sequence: TGTGCCTGTCGGGTCAAGGGGTACGAGCAGTACTTC. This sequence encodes CACRVKGYEQYF. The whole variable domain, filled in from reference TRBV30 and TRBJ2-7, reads SQTIHQWPATLVQPVGSPLSLECTVEGTSNPNLYWYRQAAGRGLQLLFYSVGIGQISSEVPQNLSASRPQDRQFILSSKKLLLSDSGFYLCACRVKGYEQYFGPGTRLTVT.

The CDR3 sequence: CSGRDFSYNEQFF. CDR3 in DNA: TGCAGCGGCCGGGACTTCTCCTACAATGAGCAGTTCTTC. This chain links TRBV29-1 with TRBJ2-1; possible D gene TRBD2, 6 bases. The V and J ends lost 7 bases and 0 bases respectively, with 10 bases between them. CDR1 and CDR2 (germline): SQVTM, ANQGSEA. This CDR3 has 13 residues.

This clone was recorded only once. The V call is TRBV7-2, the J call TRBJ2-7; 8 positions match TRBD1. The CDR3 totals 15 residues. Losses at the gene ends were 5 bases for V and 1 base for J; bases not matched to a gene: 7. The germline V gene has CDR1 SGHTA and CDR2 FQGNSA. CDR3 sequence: CASSTRTGRSYEQYF. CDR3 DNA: TGTGCCAGCAGCACCCGGACAGGGAGGTCCTACGAGCAGTACTTC.

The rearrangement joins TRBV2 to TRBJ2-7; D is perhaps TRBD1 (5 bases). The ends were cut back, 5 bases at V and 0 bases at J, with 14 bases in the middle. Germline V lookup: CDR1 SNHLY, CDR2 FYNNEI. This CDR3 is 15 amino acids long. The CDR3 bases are TGTGCCAGCAGTAGGGGAAGGTCCAGCTCCTACGAGCAGTACTTC. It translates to CASSRGRSSSYEQYF.

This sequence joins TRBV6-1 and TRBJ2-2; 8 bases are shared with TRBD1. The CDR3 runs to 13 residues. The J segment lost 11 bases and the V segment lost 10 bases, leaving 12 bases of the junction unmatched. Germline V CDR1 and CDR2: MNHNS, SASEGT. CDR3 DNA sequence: TGTGCCACCAAGATTCTGACAGGGGCCGAGCTGTTTTTT. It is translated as CATKILTGAELFF.

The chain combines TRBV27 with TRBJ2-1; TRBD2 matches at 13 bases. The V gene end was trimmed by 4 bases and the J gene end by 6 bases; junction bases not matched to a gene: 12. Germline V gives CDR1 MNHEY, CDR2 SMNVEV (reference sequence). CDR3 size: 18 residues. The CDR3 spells CASSSQPPTSGGSNEQFF. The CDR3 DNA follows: TGTGCCAGCAGTTCGCAACCCCCGACTAGCGGGGGGTCCAATGAGCAGTTCTTC.

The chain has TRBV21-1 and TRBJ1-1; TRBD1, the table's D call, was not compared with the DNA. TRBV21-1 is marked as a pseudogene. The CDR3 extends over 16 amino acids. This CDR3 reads CASSIPPGTGGAGAFF. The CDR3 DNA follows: TGTGCCAGCAGCATCCCTCCCGGGACAGGGGGCGCGGGAGCTTTCTTT.

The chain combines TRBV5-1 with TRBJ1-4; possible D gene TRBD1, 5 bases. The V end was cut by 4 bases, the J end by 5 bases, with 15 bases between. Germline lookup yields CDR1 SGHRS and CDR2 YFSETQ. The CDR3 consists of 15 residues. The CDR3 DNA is TGCGCCAGCAGCGCAGGCGGGACGGCAAATGAAAAACTGTTTTTT. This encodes CASSAGGTANEKLFF.

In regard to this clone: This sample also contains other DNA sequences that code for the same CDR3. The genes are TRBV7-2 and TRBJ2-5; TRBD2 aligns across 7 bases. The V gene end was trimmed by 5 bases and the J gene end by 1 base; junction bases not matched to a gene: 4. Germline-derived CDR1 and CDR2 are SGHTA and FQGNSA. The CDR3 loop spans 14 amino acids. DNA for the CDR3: TGTGCCAGCAGCCTGTGGGGGGGCCAAGAGACCCAGTACTTC. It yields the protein CASSLWGGQETQYF.

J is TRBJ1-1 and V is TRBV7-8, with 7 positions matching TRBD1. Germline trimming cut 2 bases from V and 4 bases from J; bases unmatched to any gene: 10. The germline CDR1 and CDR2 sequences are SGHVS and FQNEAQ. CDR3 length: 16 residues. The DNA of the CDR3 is TGTGCCAGCAGCTTATCCCCGACAGGGCGGACCACTGAAGCTTTCTTT. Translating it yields CASSLSPTGRTTEAFF.

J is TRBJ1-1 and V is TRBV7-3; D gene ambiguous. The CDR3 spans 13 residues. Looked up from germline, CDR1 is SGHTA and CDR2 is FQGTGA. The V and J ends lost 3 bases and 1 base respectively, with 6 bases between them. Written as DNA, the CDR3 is TGTGCCAGCAGCTTCACAGCGAACACTGAAGCTTTCTTT. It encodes CASSFTANTEAFF.

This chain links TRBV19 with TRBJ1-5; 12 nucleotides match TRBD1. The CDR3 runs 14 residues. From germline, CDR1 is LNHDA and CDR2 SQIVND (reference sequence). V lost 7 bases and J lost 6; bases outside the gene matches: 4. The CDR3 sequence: CASIGTGGLQPQHF. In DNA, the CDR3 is TGTGCCAGTATAGGGACAGGGGGCCTTCAGCCCCAGCATTTT. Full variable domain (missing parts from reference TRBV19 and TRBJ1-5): DGGITQSPKYLFRKEGQNVTLSCEQNLNHDAMYWYRQDPGQGLRLIYYSQIVNDFQKGDIAEGYSVSREKKESFPLTVTSAQKNPTAFYLCASIGTGGLQPQHFGDGTRLSIL.

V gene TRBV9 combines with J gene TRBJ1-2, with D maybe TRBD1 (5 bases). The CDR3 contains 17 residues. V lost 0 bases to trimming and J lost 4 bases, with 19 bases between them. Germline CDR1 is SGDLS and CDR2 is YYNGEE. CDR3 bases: TGTGCCAGCAGCGTAGGGGGGGTTACGGGCTCTATCTATGGCTACACCTTC. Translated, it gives CASSVGGVTGSIYGYTF.

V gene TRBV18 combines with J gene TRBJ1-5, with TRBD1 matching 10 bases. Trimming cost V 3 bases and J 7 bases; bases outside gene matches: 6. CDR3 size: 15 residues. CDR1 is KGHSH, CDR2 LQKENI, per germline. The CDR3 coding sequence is TGTGCCAGCTCACCCGACAGGGGGCCCGGACAGCCCCAGCATTTT. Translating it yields CASSPDRGPGQPQHF.

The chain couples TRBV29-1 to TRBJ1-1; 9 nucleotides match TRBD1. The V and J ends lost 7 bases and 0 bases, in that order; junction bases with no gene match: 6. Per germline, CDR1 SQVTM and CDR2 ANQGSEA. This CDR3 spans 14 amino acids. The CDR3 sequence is CSGQGGNVNTEAFF. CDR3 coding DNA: TGCAGCGGACAGGGGGGGAATGTGAACACTGAAGCTTTCTTT. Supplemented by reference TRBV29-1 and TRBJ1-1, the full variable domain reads SAVISQKPSRDICQRGTSLTIQCQVDSQVTMMFWYRQQPGQSLTLIATANQGSEATYESGFVIDKFPISRPNLTFSTLTVSNMSPEDSSIYLCSGQGGNVNTEAFFGQGTRLTVV.

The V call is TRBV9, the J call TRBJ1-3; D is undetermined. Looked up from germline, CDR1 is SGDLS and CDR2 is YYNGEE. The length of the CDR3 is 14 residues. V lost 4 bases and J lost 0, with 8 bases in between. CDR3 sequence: CASSTKSSGNTIYF. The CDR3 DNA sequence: TGTGCCAGCAGCACGAAGAGCTCTGGAAACACCATATATTTT.

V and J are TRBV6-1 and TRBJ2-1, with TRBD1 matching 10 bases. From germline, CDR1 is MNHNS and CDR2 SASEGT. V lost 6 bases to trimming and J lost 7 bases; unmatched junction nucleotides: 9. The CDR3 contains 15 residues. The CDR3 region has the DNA TGTGCCAGCAGACCGGGACAGGGGCTGGGGAATGAGCAGTTCTTC. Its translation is CASRPGQGLGNEQFF.

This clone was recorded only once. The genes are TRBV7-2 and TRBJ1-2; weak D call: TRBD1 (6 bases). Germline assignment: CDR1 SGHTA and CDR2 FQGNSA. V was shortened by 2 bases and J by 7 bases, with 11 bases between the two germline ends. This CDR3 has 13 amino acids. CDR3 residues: CASSLPTGSGYTF. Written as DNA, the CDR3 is TGTGCCAGCAGCTTACCTACAGGGTCTGGCTACACCTTC.

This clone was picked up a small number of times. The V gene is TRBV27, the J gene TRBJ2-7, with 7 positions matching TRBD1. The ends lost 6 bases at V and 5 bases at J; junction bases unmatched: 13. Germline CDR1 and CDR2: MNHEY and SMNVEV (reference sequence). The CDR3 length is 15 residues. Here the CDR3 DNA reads TGTGCCAGCAGCCCTAGACAGGGTGGCCACCACGAGCAGTACTTC. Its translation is CASSPRQGGHHEQYF.